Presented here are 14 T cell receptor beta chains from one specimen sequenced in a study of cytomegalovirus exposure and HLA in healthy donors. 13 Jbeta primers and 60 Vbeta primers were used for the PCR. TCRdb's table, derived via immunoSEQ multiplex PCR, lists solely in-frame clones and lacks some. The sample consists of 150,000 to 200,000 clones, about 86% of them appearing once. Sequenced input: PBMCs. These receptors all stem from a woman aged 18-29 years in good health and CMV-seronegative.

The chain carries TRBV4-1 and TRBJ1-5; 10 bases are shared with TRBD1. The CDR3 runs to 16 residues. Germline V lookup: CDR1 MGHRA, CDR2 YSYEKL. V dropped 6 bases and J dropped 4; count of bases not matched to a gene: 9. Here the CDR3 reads CASRALGQGKNQPQHF. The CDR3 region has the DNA TGCGCCAGCAGGGCCCTGGGACAGGGGAAAAATCAGCCCCAGCATTTT.

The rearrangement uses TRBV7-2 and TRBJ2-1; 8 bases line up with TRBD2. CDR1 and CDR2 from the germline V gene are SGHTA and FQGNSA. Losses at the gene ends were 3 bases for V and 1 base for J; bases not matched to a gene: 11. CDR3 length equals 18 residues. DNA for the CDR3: TGTGCCAGCAGCTTTAACCCTGGGCTAGCGGGTTCCTACAATGAGCAGTTCTTC. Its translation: CASSFNPGLAGSYNEQFF.

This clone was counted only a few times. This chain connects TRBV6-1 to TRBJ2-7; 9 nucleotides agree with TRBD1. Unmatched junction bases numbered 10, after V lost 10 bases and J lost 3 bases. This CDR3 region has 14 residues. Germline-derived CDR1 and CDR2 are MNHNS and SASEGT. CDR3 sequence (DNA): TGTGCCACCGATTCAGGGACAGGGCACTACGAGCAGTACTTC. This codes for CATDSGTGHYEQYF.

The CDR3 region is CASSGPTSGSSYEQYF. The CDR3 nucleotides read TGTGCCAGTAGTGGCCCGACTAGCGGGAGCTCCTACGAGCAGTACTTC. The rearrangement joins TRBV19 to TRBJ2-7, with 12 bases lining up with TRBD2. This CDR3 region has 16 residues. Trimming at V came to 5 bases and at J to 0 bases, leaving 5 bases not matched to a gene. CDR1 is LNHDA and CDR2 is SQIVND in the germline V gene (reference sequence). Full variable domain (remainder filled in from reference TRBV19 and TRBJ2-7): DGGITQSPKYLFRKEGQNVTLSCEQNLNHDAMYWYRQDPGQGLRLIYYSQIVNDFQKGDIAEGYSVSREKKESFPLTVTSAQKNPTAFYLCASSGPTSGSSYEQYFGPGTRLTVT.

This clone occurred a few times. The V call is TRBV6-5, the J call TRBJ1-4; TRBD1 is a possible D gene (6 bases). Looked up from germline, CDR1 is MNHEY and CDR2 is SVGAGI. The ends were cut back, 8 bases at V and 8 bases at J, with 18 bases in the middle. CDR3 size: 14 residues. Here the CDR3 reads CASGQEQGGEKLFF. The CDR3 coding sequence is TGTGCCAGCGGGCAGGAACAGGGTGGAGAAAAACTGTTTTTT.

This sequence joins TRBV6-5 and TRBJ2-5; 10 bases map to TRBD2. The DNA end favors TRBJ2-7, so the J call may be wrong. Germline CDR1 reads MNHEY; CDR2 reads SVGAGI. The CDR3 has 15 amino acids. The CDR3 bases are TGTGCCAGCAGCCCGCCCGGACTAGCGGTCTACGAGCAGTACTTC. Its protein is CASSPPGLAVYEQYF.

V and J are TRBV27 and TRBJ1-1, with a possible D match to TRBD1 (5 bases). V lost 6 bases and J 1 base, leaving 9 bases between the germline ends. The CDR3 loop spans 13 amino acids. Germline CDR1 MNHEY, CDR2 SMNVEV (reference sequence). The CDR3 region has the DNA TGTGCCAGCAGCCCCGGGGGGAACACTGAAGCTTTCTTT. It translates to CASSPGGNTEAFF.

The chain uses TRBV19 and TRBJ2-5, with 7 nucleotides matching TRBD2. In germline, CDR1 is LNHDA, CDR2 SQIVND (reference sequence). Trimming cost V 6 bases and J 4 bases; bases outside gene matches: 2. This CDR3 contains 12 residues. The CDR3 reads CASSRTRETQYF. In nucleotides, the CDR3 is TGTGCCAGTAGCCGGACTAGAGAGACCCAGTACTTC.

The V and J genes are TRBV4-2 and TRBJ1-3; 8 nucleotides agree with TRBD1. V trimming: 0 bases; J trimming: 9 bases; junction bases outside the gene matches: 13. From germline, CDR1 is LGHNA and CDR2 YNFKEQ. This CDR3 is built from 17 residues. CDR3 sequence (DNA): TGTGCCAGCAGCCAAGATACCACAGGGGGGTCGTCGGGCACCATATATTTT. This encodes CASSQDTTGGSSGTIYF.

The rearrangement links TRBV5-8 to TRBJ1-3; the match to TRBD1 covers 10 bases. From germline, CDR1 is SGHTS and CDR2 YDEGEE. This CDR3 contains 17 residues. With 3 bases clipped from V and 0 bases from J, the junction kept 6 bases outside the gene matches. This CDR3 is CASSWSRDRGSGNTIYF. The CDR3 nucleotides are TGTGCCAGCAGCTGGTCCCGGGACAGGGGCTCTGGAAACACCATATATTTT.

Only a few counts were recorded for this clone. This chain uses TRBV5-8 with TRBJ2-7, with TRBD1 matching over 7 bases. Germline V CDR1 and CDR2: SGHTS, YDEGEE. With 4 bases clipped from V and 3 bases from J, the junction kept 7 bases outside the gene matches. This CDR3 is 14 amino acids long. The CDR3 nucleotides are TGTGCCAGCAGCGTCGGACAGGCCTACTACGAGCAGTACTTC. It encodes CASSVGQAYYEQYF.

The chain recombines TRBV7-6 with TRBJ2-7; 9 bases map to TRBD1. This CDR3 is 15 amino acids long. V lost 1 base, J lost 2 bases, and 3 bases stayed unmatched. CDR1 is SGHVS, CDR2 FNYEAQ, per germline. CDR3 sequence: CASSLGGQGAYEQYF. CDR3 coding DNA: TGTGCCAGCAGCTTAGGGGGACAGGGAGCCTACGAGCAGTACTTC.

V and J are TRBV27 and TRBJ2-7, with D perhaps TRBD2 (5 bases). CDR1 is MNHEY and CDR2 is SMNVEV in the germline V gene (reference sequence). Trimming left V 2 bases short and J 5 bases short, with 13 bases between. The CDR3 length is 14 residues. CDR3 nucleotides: TGTGCCAGCAGTTTAGAGAACTCGGGAAACGAGCAGTACTTC. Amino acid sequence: CASSLENSGNEQYF.

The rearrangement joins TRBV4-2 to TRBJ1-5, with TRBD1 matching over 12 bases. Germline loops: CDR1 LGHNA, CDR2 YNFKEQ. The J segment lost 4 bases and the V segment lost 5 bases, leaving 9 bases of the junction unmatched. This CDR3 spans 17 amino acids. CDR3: CASSFHAGQGANQPQHF. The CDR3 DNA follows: TGTGCCAGCAGCTTCCACGCGGGACAGGGGGCGAATCAGCCCCAGCATTTT.